Presented here are 17 T cell receptor beta chains from one specimen sequenced in a study of T-cell memory formation after mild COVID-19. TCRdb re-analysed the 5' RACE reads in MiXCR, keeping a single row per CDR3 protein. The table shows a few hundred thousand distinct CDR3 sequences, with over 7% occurring only once. Sequencing was carried out using PBMCs or a T cell subset sorted from them (not recorded which). Receptors were obtained from a man aged 18 to 30 who had mild COVID-19 (a few samples of this study predate the infection). Cell type and time point are not known.

In this sample, this clonotype turned up a few times. The chain has TRBV6-4 and TRBJ2-2; possible D gene TRBD1, 7 bases. Germline CDR1 is MRHNA and CDR2 is SNTAGT. V was pared by 5 bases and J by 3 bases, with 10 bases between. There are 14 residues in the CDR3. In DNA, the CDR3 is TGTGCCAGCAGTCAGGGGGGATACACCGGGGAGCTGTTTTTT. Translation gives CASSQGGYTGELFF.

This clonotype was seen a few times. This chain links TRBV6-6 with TRBJ2-1; TRBD2 aligns across 10 bases. This CDR3 region has 17 residues. The J segment lost 8 bases and the V segment lost 6 bases, leaving 16 bases of the junction unmatched. CDR1 and CDR2 (germline): MNHNY, SVGAGI (reference sequence). The CDR3 DNA reads as TGTGCCAGCAGAGCGGGGGGGGGTCCACAGTGGTTTCATGAGCAGTTCTTC. It encodes CASRAGGGPQWFHEQFF.

This clonotype came up a few times. The V and J genes are TRBV7-9 and TRBJ2-1, with TRBD2 matching 12 bases. V was clipped by 5 bases and J by 10 bases; unmatched bases: 9. Germline V gives CDR1 SEHNR, CDR2 FQNEAQ (reference sequence). This CDR3 is built from 15 residues. In DNA, the CDR3 is TGTGCCAGCAGCCTCGGACTAGCGGGGTATAGGGAGCAGTTCTTC. This codes for CASSLGLAGYREQFF.

In this sample, this clonotype turned up many times. The rearrangement uses TRBV7-2 and TRBJ2-5; 10 nucleotides match TRBD2. The CDR3 has 14 residues. J gave up 6 bases and V 1 base, and 2 bases lay outside the gene matches. Germline V gives CDR1 SGHTA, CDR2 FQGNSA. The CDR3 DNA follows: TGTGCCAGCAGCTTAGTAGCGGGGGGAAAGACCCAGTACTTC. Protein sequence: CASSLVAGGKTQYF.

The rearrangement links TRBV12-3 or TRBV12-4 to TRBJ2-2; D is ambiguous. Between the trimmed V and J ends, which lost 8 bases and 6 bases, there was a span of 19 bases. The CDR3 has 15 amino acids. CDR3 bases: TGTGCCAGCTCCAACCGACTCAACACCGCCGGGGAGCTGTTTTTT. Its protein is CASSNRLNTAGELFF.

At least ten counts were recorded for this clonotype. The V and J genes are TRBV4-2 and TRBJ1-2; TRBD1 might be the D (6 bases). This CDR3 contains 16 residues. Germline V gene lookup returns CDR1 LGHNA and CDR2 YNFKEQ. With 3 bases removed from V and 0 bases from J, the gap between germline ends came to 14 bases. CDR3 region: CASSHDAGAANYGYTF. CDR3 coding DNA: TGTGCCAGCAGCCATGATGCAGGGGCCGCTAACTATGGCTACACCTTC.

This clonotype was seen a few times. This chain joins TRBV7-9 and TRBJ1-1; D might be TRBD1 (6 bases). The CDR3 is 15 residues long. CDR1 is SEHNR and CDR2 is FQNEAQ in the germline V gene (reference sequence). V gave up 0 bases and J gave up 8 bases, with 16 bases separating them. The DNA of the CDR3 is TGTGCCAGCAGCTTAGCGCAGGGGCGTGACTCAGAAGCTTTCTTT. This gives the protein CASSLAQGRDSEAFF.

The chain links TRBV9 to TRBJ2-1; 7 bases line up with TRBD2. Losses at the gene ends were 0 bases for V and 7 bases for J; bases not matched to a gene: 10. Germline CDR1 is SGDLS and CDR2 is YYNGEE. The CDR3 has 16 residues. CDR3 sequence (DNA): TGTGCCAGCAGCGTAGCGGGCAAGCGGGGCCAGAATGAGCAGTTCTTC. This translates into CASSVAGKRGQNEQFF. Full variable domain (missing parts from reference TRBV9 and TRBJ2-1): DSGVTQTPKHLITATGQRVTLRCSPRSGDLSVYWYQQSLDQGLQFLIQYYNGEERAKGNILERFSAQQFPDLHSELNLSSLELGDSALYFCASSVAGKRGQNEQFFGPGTRLTVL.

There are a few counts of this clonotype. The chain carries TRBV7-2 and TRBJ2-2; 7 bases fit TRBD1. This CDR3 is 14 amino acids long. J lost 4 bases, V lost 5 bases, and 4 bases had no gene match. Germline CDR1 reads SGHTA; CDR2 reads FQGNSA. The CDR3 protein is CASSARQGTGELFF. The CDR3 DNA reads as TGTGCCAGCAGCGCCCGACAGGGCACCGGGGAGCTGTTTTTT.

V and J are TRBV12-3 or TRBV12-4 and TRBJ1-1, with D possibly TRBD1 on 6 matching bases. This CDR3 has 13 residues. The V gene lost 6 bases and the J gene lost 6 bases, with 14 bases spanning the gap. The CDR3 region has the DNA TGTGCCAGCAGGTCAGGGGCGGACCCTGAAGCTTTCTTT. Its translation: CASRSGADPEAFF.

This clonotype was recorded at least ten times. The junction differs from germline at one of its ends, possibly a read error. This chain's CDR3 is CASSLIGTGELFF. Written as DNA, the CDR3 is TGTGCCAGCAGTTTAATCGGCACCGGGGAGCTGTTTTTT. The gene calls are TRBV5-1 and TRBJ2-2; D gene ambiguous. The germline V gene has CDR1 SGHRS and CDR2 YFSETQ. The CDR3 has 13 residues.

This clonotype turned up a few times. The V gene is TRBV29-1, the J gene TRBJ1-1, with D unclear. Germline CDR1 and CDR2: SQVTM and ANQGSEA. The V end lost 7 bases, the J end lost 0 bases, and 15 bases lay between the germline ends. The CDR3 loop spans 14 amino acids. The CDR3 nucleotides are TGCAGCGGTGGGAGAGGAAGGGTGAACACTGAAGCTTTCTTT. Protein product: CSGGRGRVNTEAFF.

In its sample, this clonotype was seen a few times. The rearrangement uses TRBV20-1 and TRBJ2-5, with TRBD2 matching over 7 bases. The CDR3 spans 11 residues. V lost 3 bases to trimming and J lost 9 bases; unmatched junction nucleotides: 4. The germline V gene encodes CDR1 DFQATT and CDR2 SNEGSKA (reference sequence). The CDR3 here is CSARAGVPQYF. CDR3 DNA: TGCAGTGCTAGGGCGGGGGTGCCCCAGTACTTC.

This clonotype has at least ten counts. At one end, the junction sequence differs from germline, possibly due to a read error. The genes are TRBV7-9 and TRBJ1-1, with D possibly being TRBD1 (6 bases). In germline, CDR1 is SEHNR, CDR2 FQNEAQ (reference sequence). CDR3 length equals 18 residues. The CDR3 loop is CASSLAGSGERRITEAFF. For the CDR3, the DNA is TGTGCCAGCAGCCTAGCCGGGTCAGGGGAGAGGCGGATCACTGAAGCTTTCTTT.

The chain combines TRBV7-8 with TRBJ2-7, with a possible D match to TRBD2 (6 bases). The CDR3 length is 12 residues. The germline V gene encodes CDR1 SGHVS and CDR2 FQNEAQ. V shed 6 bases and J shed 7 bases, with 13 bases lying between them. The CDR3 DNA reads as TGTGCCAGCAGTTCGGACGGAGGGGAGCAGTACTTC. It yields the protein CASSSDGGEQYF. The full variable domain, in which reference TRBV7-8 and TRBJ2-7 provide the parts outside the CDR3, is GAGVSQSPRYKVAKRGQDVALRCDPISGHVSLFWYQQALGQGPEFLTYFQNEAQLDKSGLPSDRFFAERPEGSVSTLKIQRTQQEDSAVYLCASSSDGGEQYFGPGTRLTVT.

The chain links TRBV12-3 or TRBV12-4 to TRBJ1-2; 7 bases fit TRBD1. The CDR3 is made up of 13 amino acids. Trimming took 8 bases from V and 6 from J; bases not matched to a gene: 9. The CDR3 protein is CASQQGRVNGYTF. CDR3 sequence (DNA): TGTGCCAGCCAACAGGGGAGAGTTAATGGCTACACCTTC.

The V call is TRBV7-2, the J call TRBJ2-7, with 9 bases identical to TRBD2. The V segment lost 0 bases and the J segment 2 bases; nucleotides outside the gene matches: 5. This CDR3 contains 16 residues. In germline, CDR1 is SGHTA, CDR2 FQGNSA. The CDR3 region has the DNA TGTGCCAGCAGCTTAGCCCCTAGCGGGGAACCCTACGAGCAGTACTTC. Translating it yields CASSLAPSGEPYEQYF.